This record covers a single T cell receptor (beta chain). The sample belongs to a study of blood T cell repertoires in COVID-19. Study as a whole: The United States, Italy and Spain supplied acute and convalescent COVID-19 samples. The cDNA or gDNA used as material had been derived from T cells, B-cell-depleted T cells, or PBMCs.

Patients of the Seattle cohort, enrolled during active infection, were followed longitudinally. CDR1 and CDR2 (germline): MNHEY, SVGEGT. This CDR3 comprises 16 residues. Trimming at V came to 0 bases and at J to 5 bases, leaving 4 bases not matched to a gene. Original handling: Reference gene primers were amplified, and this amplification served to estimate nucleated cell counts. Repertoires were generated with immunoSEQ multiplex PCR, while TCRdb's copy carries only in-frame clones and drops some. D and trimming were read from the DNA, whereas the V and J calls and clone size are those reported in that table. The sample lists tens of thousands of clones; approximately 90% were seen once.

The origin of this receptor is a man between 50 and 59 years old with COVID-19, enrolled during active disease. The sample comprised peripheral blood. V gene TRBV6-2 or TRBV6-3 combines with J gene TRBJ2-2, with 9 bases fitting TRBD1. CDR3 sequence: CASSYSRTGVTGELFF. The CDR3 region has the DNA TGTGCCAGCAGTTACTCCCGGACAGGGGTTACCGGGGAGCTGTTTTTT.